These 28 T cell receptor beta chains originate from one sample sequenced in a study of blood T cell repertoires in COVID-19. TCRdb keeps only in-frame clones here, not all; method: immunoSEQ multiplex PCR. The profile covers about 280,000 clones, with roughly 87% appearing a single time and 2.2% taken by the ten largest. The specimen was peripheral blood. The source of these receptors is a woman aged 45-60 years who had recovered from COVID-19.

The rearrangement links TRBV7-6 to TRBJ1-1, with TRBD1 matching 10 bases. This CDR3 is built from 14 residues. Trimming at V came to 4 bases and at J to 5 bases, leaving 4 bases not matched to a gene. CDR1 is SGHVS and CDR2 is FNYEAQ in the germline V gene. CDR3 region: CASSWDRGVTEAFF. The CDR3 region has the DNA TGTGCCAGCAGCTGGGACAGGGGCGTGACTGAAGCTTTCTTT.

The chain has TRBV24-1 and TRBJ2-5, with TRBD2 matching over 12 bases. The length of the CDR3 is 15 residues. CDR1 is KGHDR and CDR2 is SFDVKD in the germline V gene. The V and J ends lost 4 bases and 6 bases, in that order; junction bases with no gene match: 5. CDR3 residues: CATSDPTSGRKTQYF. CDR3 nucleotide sequence: TGTGCCACCAGTGACCCGACTAGCGGGAGAAAGACCCAGTACTTC.

The V call is TRBV27, the J call TRBJ2-7, with 11 bases aligning to TRBD1. CDR3 size: 15 residues. The ends lost 8 bases at V and 6 bases at J; junction bases unmatched: 12. Germline values: CDR1 MNHEY, CDR2 SMNVEV (reference sequence). CDR3: CASPSSGDRGCEQYF. CDR3 coding DNA: TGTGCCAGCCCTTCCTCGGGGGACAGGGGGTGCGAGCAGTACTTC.

This chain connects TRBV10-3 to TRBJ1-1; 11 nucleotides match TRBD1. V was clipped by 9 bases and J by 4 bases; unmatched bases: 13. CDR3 size: 16 residues. The germline V gene has CDR1 ENHRY and CDR2 SYGVKD. The CDR3 reads CAMSSGQGGLGTEAFF. The DNA of the CDR3 is TGTGCCATGTCCTCGGGACAGGGGGGTTTGGGCACTGAAGCTTTCTTT.

J is TRBJ2-5 and V is TRBV7-8; no clear D. V shed 6 bases and J shed 5 bases, with 10 bases lying between them. In germline, CDR1 is SGHVS, CDR2 FQNEAQ. There are 12 residues in the CDR3. The DNA of the CDR3 is TGTGCCAGCAGTCCCCCCAGGGAGACCCAGTACTTC. Protein sequence: CASSPPRETQYF.

V is TRBV11-3 and J is TRBJ2-2, with a weak D call TRBD1 (5 bases). Germline CDR1 is SGHNT and CDR2 is YENEEA. Trimming shortened V by 5 bases and J by 0 bases, and 16 bases separated the two germline ends. The CDR3 sequence is 17 residues long. The CDR3 DNA sequence: TGTGCCAGCAGCCCCCAGGTAGGGGCCCCGAACACCGGGGAGCTGTTTTTT. Protein product: CASSPQVGAPNTGELFF.

The chain links TRBV7-2 to TRBJ2-7, with 8 bases fitting TRBD1. The CDR3 is 14 residues long. The trim removed 3 bases at V and 5 bases at J, leaving 6 bases unmatched. In germline, CDR1 is SGHTA, CDR2 FQGNSA. The CDR3 sequence: CASSLDRARNEQYF. In nucleotides, the CDR3 is TGTGCCAGCAGCTTGGACAGGGCGAGGAACGAGCAGTACTTC.

The chain joins TRBV19 to TRBJ1-1; 9 bases align to TRBD1. Germline lookup yields CDR1 LNHDA and CDR2 SQIVND (reference sequence). This CDR3 comprises 14 residues. Unmatched junction bases numbered 3, after V lost 4 bases and J lost 3 bases. In DNA form, the CDR3 reads TGTGCCAGTAGTAGCGGGACAGGGTACACTGAAGCTTTCTTT. Translating it yields CASSSGTGYTEAFF.

V gene TRBV4-3 combines with J gene TRBJ2-7; 11 nucleotides align to TRBD1. The V gene end was trimmed by 2 bases and the J gene end by 3 bases; junction bases not matched to a gene: 3. Germline V CDR1 and CDR2: LGHNA, YSLEER. The CDR3 length is 15 residues. The chain's CDR3 is CASSQRTGGGYEQYF. The CDR3 coding sequence is TGCGCCAGCAGCCAAAGGACAGGGGGCGGCTACGAGCAGTACTTC.

This clone has a single count. This chain uses TRBV30 with TRBJ1-5; D ambiguous. V dropped 4 bases and J dropped 1 base, with 8 bases sitting between them. The CDR3 is 13 amino acids. Germline V gene sequence: CDR1 GTSNPN, CDR2 SVGIG (reference sequence). In DNA form, the CDR3 reads TGTGCCTGGAAGGCAGGAAGCAATCAGCCCCAGCATTTT. Amino acids: CAWKAGSNQPQHF.

The chain couples TRBV9 to TRBJ2-7; D possibly corresponds to TRBD2 (6 bases). Trimming removed 0 bases at V and 3 bases at J, with 10 bases between. Germline assignment: CDR1 SGDLS and CDR2 YYNGEE. The CDR3 covers 14 residues. The CDR3 DNA follows: TGTGCCAGCAGCGTAGGGACTACTAGCTACGAGCAGTACTTC. This translates into CASSVGTTSYEQYF.

This clone is a singleton in its sample. The V gene is TRBV4-2, the J gene TRBJ1-2, with 7 bases that match TRBD1. V lost 0 bases to trimming and J lost 4 bases; unmatched junction nucleotides: 5. Per the germline V gene, CDR1 is LGHNA and CDR2 is YNFKEQ. The CDR3 spans 15 residues. CDR3 bases: TGTGCCAGCAGCCAAGACCGGACAGGCGGCTATGGCTACACCTTC. Its translation: CASSQDRTGGYGYTF.

About this clone: The sample carries other DNA sequences with the same CDR3. The V call is TRBV19, the J call TRBJ2-3; 12 nucleotides agree with TRBD1. The CDR3 is 15 residues long. Germline CDR1 and CDR2: LNHDA and SQIVND (reference sequence). V shed 6 bases and J 3 bases; nucleotides not matched to a gene: 4. Written as DNA, the CDR3 is TGTGCCAGTAGGCCGGGACAGGGGGCAACAGATACGCAGTATTTT. This encodes CASRPGQGATDTQYF.

This clone was seen a handful of times. The chain joins TRBV18 to TRBJ1-1; D gene unclear. This CDR3 is built from 15 residues. Germline lookup yields CDR1 KGHSH and CDR2 LQKENI. V lost 0 bases and J lost 2, with 10 bases in between. In DNA form, the CDR3 reads TGTGCCAGCTCACCACCGACCGGGGTAAACACTGAAGCTTTCTTT. Translated, it gives CASSPPTGVNTEAFF.

V usage is TRBV7-9 and J usage is TRBJ2-7; TRBD2 matches 7 bases. The CDR3 contains 14 residues. V shed 4 bases and J 5 bases; nucleotides not matched to a gene: 8. CDR1 SEHNR and CDR2 FQNEAQ come from the germline V gene (reference sequence). The CDR3 nucleotides read TGTGCCAGCAGCTCCAGCGGGAACTTACACGAGCAGTACTTC. Translation gives CASSSSGNLHEQYF.

The rearrangement joins TRBV7-2 to TRBJ2-2, with 9 positions matching TRBD1. The germline V gene encodes CDR1 SGHTA and CDR2 FQGNSA. CDR3 length: 15 residues. Unmatched junction bases numbered 7, after V lost 5 bases and J lost 6 bases. The CDR3 DNA follows: TGTGCCAGCAGCCTATGGACAGGGGTCCCCGGGGAGCTGTTTTTT. This translates into CASSLWTGVPGELFF.

The V and J genes are TRBV29-1 and TRBJ1-1; D is unresolved. Trimming removed 6 bases at V and 5 bases at J, with 16 bases between. This CDR3 spans 13 amino acids. Germline V gene lookup returns CDR1 SQVTM and CDR2 ANQGSEA. The CDR3 region is CSVGFVGGTEAFF. DNA for the CDR3: TGCAGCGTAGGATTCGTAGGAGGGACTGAAGCTTTCTTT.

The rearrangement uses TRBV7-2 and TRBJ2-7; the D gene is possibly TRBD1 (6 bases). The CDR3 covers 15 residues. Trimming took 5 bases from V and 5 from J, leaving 19 bases between them. Germline V gives CDR1 SGHTA, CDR2 FQGNSA. The CDR3 sequence: CASSPRQVAPDEQYF. DNA of the CDR3: TGTGCCAGCAGCCCCCGACAGGTCGCTCCTGACGAGCAGTACTTC.

The CDR3 DNA reads TGCGCCAGCAGCACCCTCCCACCTGGCCCGGGCTATGGCTACACCTTC. This encodes CASSTLPPGPGYGYTF. The V gene is TRBV4-1, the J gene TRBJ1-2; no clear D. The ends were cut back, 5 bases at V and 4 bases at J, with 20 bases in the middle. The CDR3 sequence is 16 residues long. Germline CDR1 and CDR2: MGHRA and YSYEKL.

This clone has only one observation. CDR3 sequence reads: CASSVGNRGSEQYF. In DNA form, the CDR3 reads TGCGCCAGCAGCGTTGGTAACAGGGGTTCCGAGCAGTACTTC. This sequence joins TRBV5-1 and TRBJ2-7, with 7 nucleotides matching TRBD1. This CDR3 has 14 residues. The V segment lost 4 bases and the J segment 6 bases; nucleotides outside the gene matches: 10. The germline V gene has CDR1 SGHRS and CDR2 YFSETQ.

The chain couples TRBV5-1 to TRBJ1-6, with TRBD1 identical over 8 bases. This CDR3 is 15 amino acids long. V gave up 4 bases and J gave up 10 bases; unmatched junction bases: 10. The germline gives CDR1 SGHRS, CDR2 YFSETQ. The CDR3 loop is CASSPSGGGSSPLHF. The CDR3, as DNA: TGCGCCAGCAGCCCCTCAGGGGGCGGGAGCTCACCCCTCCACTTT.

The CDR3 bases are TGTGCCAGCAGTTTAAAGGGGGTTAGTGGGGATGGCTACACCTTC. Translation gives CASSLKGVSGDGYTF. J is TRBJ1-2 and V is TRBV27; D is possibly TRBD1 (6 bases). Germline CDR1 and CDR2: MNHEY and SMNVEV (reference sequence). The CDR3 is 15 residues long. Trimming took 2 bases from V and 6 from J, leaving 16 bases between them.

V and J are TRBV12-3 or TRBV12-4 and TRBJ2-7; D call uncertain. The V end lost 6 bases, the J end lost 2 bases, and 11 bases lay between the germline ends. The CDR3 contains 13 residues. CDR3 residues: CASSSVNTYEQYF. Here the CDR3 DNA reads TGTGCCAGCAGCTCGGTGAATACCTACGAGCAGTACTTC.

V usage is TRBV4-1 and J usage is TRBJ1-1, with 8 positions matching TRBD1. Trimming at V came to 2 bases and at J to 2 bases, leaving 4 bases not matched to a gene. Looked up from germline, CDR1 is MGHRA and CDR2 is YSYEKL. The CDR3 is 15 residues long. The CDR3 region has the DNA TGCGCCAGCAGCCAATCGACAGGGGTTAACACTGAAGCTTTCTTT. Its protein product is CASSQSTGVNTEAFF.

Here the CDR3 DNA reads TGTGCCAGCTCGTGGGACACCTACGAGCAGTACTTC. Translation gives CASSWDTYEQYF. The rearrangement uses TRBV18 and TRBJ2-7, with D maybe TRBD1 (6 bases). From germline, CDR1 is KGHSH and CDR2 LQKENI. Trimming left V 6 bases short and J 2 bases short, with 8 bases between. This CDR3 has 12 amino acids.

V and J are TRBV29-1 and TRBJ2-3, with 7 bases fitting TRBD2. With 1 base clipped from V and 4 bases from J, the junction kept 5 bases outside the gene matches. The germline V gene encodes CDR1 SQVTM and CDR2 ANQGSEA. CDR3 length equals 14 residues. Here the CDR3 reads CSVEGGRGADTQYF. Written as DNA, the CDR3 is TGCAGCGTTGAAGGCGGGAGAGGAGCAGATACGCAGTATTTT.

This clone has only a few counts. V and J are TRBV4-1 and TRBJ2-7; D might be TRBD2 (5 bases). Germline lookup yields CDR1 MGHRA and CDR2 YSYEKL. The CDR3 loop spans 16 amino acids. V lost 0 bases to trimming and J lost 5 bases, with 17 bases between them. The CDR3 sequence: CASSQDSPGSADEQYF. As DNA, the CDR3 is TGCGCCAGCAGCCAAGATAGTCCGGGGTCTGCAGACGAGCAGTACTTC.

V usage is TRBV3-1 (or the pseudogene TRBV3-2) and J usage is TRBJ2-5; 16 bases agree with TRBD2. The length of the CDR3 is 16 residues. V lost 4 bases, J lost 2 bases, and 1 base stayed unmatched. Germline V gives CDR1 LGHDT, CDR2 YNNKEL (reference sequence). CDR3 loop: CASSPGLAGGQETQYF. DNA for the CDR3: TGTGCCAGCAGCCCGGGACTAGCGGGGGGGCAAGAGACCCAGTACTTC.